The rows below give T cell receptor beta chains drawn from one sample of a study of T cells after yellow fever vaccination. TCRdb processed the 5' RACE reads anew with MiXCR; each CDR3 protein has one entry. The sample includes about 340,000 distinct CDR3 sequences, approximately 13% of them seen just once. The sample in question was CD4+ T cells sorted from PBMCs, obtained 15 days after the yellow fever booster vaccination. These receptors all come from a man between 18 and 29 years old who received the YFV17D yellow fever vaccine. The CDR3 runs from the conserved cysteine through the conserved F or W. A D gene is named only where the DNA matches it firmly. For some rows the clone size is stated as once, few or many, or as a class when expanded; others skip it.

d_call: -
j_call: TRBJ2-5
v_call: TRBV12-3/TRBV12-4
cdr3_length: 15
clone_size: few
cdr3_nt: TGTGCCAGCAGTTTAGGGGGGACCCTCCGACCGACCCAGTACTTC
cdr3_aa: CASSLGGTLRPTQYF

d_call: TRBD1
j_call: TRBJ2-1
v_call: TRBV6-2/TRBV6-3
cdr3_length: 14
clone_size: -
cdr3_nt: TGTGCCAGTGACCGGGACAGGGGCGCTCATGAGCAGTTCTTC
cdr3_aa: CASDRDRGAHEQFF

d_call: -
j_call: TRBJ1-3
v_call: TRBV6-2/TRBV6-3
cdr3_length: 14
clone_size: few
cdr3_nt: TGTGCCAGCAGTTCCACGGGAGGGGACAACACCATATATTTT
cdr3_aa: CASSSTGGDNTIYF

d_call: -
j_call: TRBJ2-1
v_call: TRBV5-4
cdr3_length: 14
clone_size: -
cdr3_nt: TGTGCCAGCAGCTTGGCAGGCGGGAAAAATGAGCAGTTCTTC
cdr3_aa: CASSLAGGKNEQFF

d_call: TRBD1
j_call: TRBJ2-1
v_call: TRBV5-1
cdr3_length: 14
clone_size: many
cdr3_nt: TGCGCCAGCAGCTTCCAACAGGGGTCGGGTGAGCAGTTCTTC
cdr3_aa: CASSFQQGSGEQFF

d_call: -
j_call: TRBJ2-1
v_call: TRBV7-2
cdr3_length: 15
clone_size: -
cdr3_nt: TGTGCCAGCAGCTTCCAGGGATCGACATACAATGAGCAGTTCTTC
cdr3_aa: CASSFQGSTYNEQFF

d_call: -
j_call: TRBJ1-2
v_call: TRBV20-1
cdr3_length: 15
clone_size: few
cdr3_nt: TGCAGTGCTAGCCCACGTTGGGTTATTAGGGATGGCTACACCTTC
cdr3_aa: CSASPRWVIRDGYTF

d_call: -
j_call: TRBJ2-3
v_call: TRBV7-9
cdr3_length: 14
clone_size: many
cdr3_nt: TGTGCCAGCAGCTTAGTGGGCAGCACAGATACGCAGTATTTT
cdr3_aa: CASSLVGSTDTQYF

d_call: TRBD1
j_call: TRBJ2-6
v_call: TRBV18
cdr3_length: 18
clone_size: -
cdr3_nt: TGTGCCAGCTCACCTCAATTGACAGGGCACTCTGGGGCCAACGTCCTGACTTTC
cdr3_aa: CASSPQLTGHSGANVLTF

d_call: -
j_call: TRBJ1-2
v_call: TRBV15
cdr3_length: 13
clone_size: -
cdr3_nt: TGTGCCACCAGCAGAGAATTTCCCCATGGCTACACCTTC
cdr3_aa: CATSREFPHGYTF

d_call: -
j_call: TRBJ2-3
v_call: TRBV11-2
cdr3_length: 15
clone_size: -
cdr3_nt: TGTGCCAGCAGCCGGGACCCTTCTAGCACAGATACGCAGTATTTT
cdr3_aa: CASSRDPSSTDTQYF

d_call: TRBD1
j_call: TRBJ2-7
v_call: TRBV18
cdr3_length: 17
clone_size: -
cdr3_nt: TGTGCCAGCTCACCCCAGACCACAGGGGGAAATTCCTACGAGCAGTACTTC
cdr3_aa: CASSPQTTGGNSYEQYF

d_call: TRBD1
j_call: TRBJ2-3
v_call: TRBV13
cdr3_length: 14
clone_size: -
cdr3_nt: TGTGCCAGCAGCTTAAGGACAGGGAAGGATACGCAGTATTTT
cdr3_aa: CASSLRTGKDTQYF

d_call: -
j_call: TRBJ1-2
v_call: TRBV18
cdr3_length: 15
clone_size: few
cdr3_nt: TGTGCCAGCTCACCAGTCGTGGAGGCTAACTATGGCTACACCTTC
cdr3_aa: CASSPVVEANYGYTF

d_call: TRBD1
j_call: TRBJ2-7
v_call: TRBV5-4
cdr3_length: 15
clone_size: -
cdr3_nt: TGTGCCAGCAGCCGGCCGGGAACAGGGGGCTTCGAGCAGTACTTC
cdr3_aa: CASSRPGTGGFEQYF

d_call: TRBD2
j_call: TRBJ2-3
v_call: TRBV12-3/TRBV12-4
cdr3_length: 15
clone_size: -
cdr3_nt: TGTGCCAGCAGTCCCGGGGGGGCTCCCATATTAGCGCAGTATTTT
cdr3_aa: CASSPGGAPILAQYF

d_call: TRBD2
j_call: TRBJ2-1
v_call: TRBV11-2
cdr3_length: 15
clone_size: few
cdr3_nt: TGTGCCAGCACCCAATTCGTTAGCGGGTTCAATGAGCAGTTCTTC
cdr3_aa: CASTQFVSGFNEQFF

d_call: -
j_call: TRBJ1-2
v_call: TRBV3-1
cdr3_length: 12
clone_size: -
cdr3_nt: TGTGCCAGCAGCCAGGCGCCGAGTGGCTACACCTTC
cdr3_aa: CASSQAPSGYTF

d_call: TRBD1
j_call: TRBJ2-3
v_call: TRBV27
cdr3_length: 16
clone_size: once
cdr3_nt: TGTGCCAGCAGTTTGCAGCCGGGACAGGGATCAGATACGCAGTATTTT
cdr3_aa: CASSLQPGQGSDTQYF

d_call: TRBD1
j_call: TRBJ1-2
v_call: TRBV7-2
cdr3_length: 14
clone_size: few
cdr3_nt: TGTGCCAGCAGCGCCCGGGACAGGGGCTATGGCTACACCTTC
cdr3_aa: CASSARDRGYGYTF

d_call: TRBD2
j_call: TRBJ2-7
v_call: TRBV6-5
cdr3_length: 12
clone_size: -
cdr3_nt: TGTGCCAGCAGTTCGACTAGCGGGGGCCAGTACTTC
cdr3_aa: CASSSTSGGQYF

d_call: TRBD1
j_call: TRBJ1-1
v_call: TRBV5-1
cdr3_length: 14
clone_size: many
cdr3_nt: TGCGCCAGCAGCTTCGGACAGGGGAACACTGAAGCTTTCTTT
cdr3_aa: CASSFGQGNTEAFF

d_call: TRBD2
j_call: TRBJ2-5
v_call: TRBV4-1
cdr3_length: 15
clone_size: -
cdr3_nt: TGCGCCAGCAGCCAAGAGCGACTAGCTGAAGAGACCCAGTACTTC
cdr3_aa: CASSQERLAEETQYF

d_call: -
j_call: TRBJ2-5
v_call: TRBV5-1
cdr3_length: 17
clone_size: many
cdr3_nt: TGCGCCAGCAGCTTGGCCTTGTCGTCGGGGACCCAAGAGACCCAGTACTTC
cdr3_aa: CASSLALSSGTQETQYF

d_call: TRBD1
j_call: TRBJ2-2
v_call: TRBV18
cdr3_length: 16
clone_size: few
cdr3_nt: TGTGCCAGCTCACCTCGGACAGGGGAGAACACCGGGGAGCTGTTTTTT
cdr3_aa: CASSPRTGENTGELFF

d_call: TRBD1
j_call: TRBJ1-1
v_call: TRBV10-3
cdr3_length: 15
clone_size: few
cdr3_nt: TGTGCCACCCACAACTTACAGGGGGGCATCACTGAAGCTTTCTTT
cdr3_aa: CATHNLQGGITEAFF

d_call: TRBD2
j_call: TRBJ2-1
v_call: TRBV3-1
cdr3_length: 15
clone_size: -
cdr3_nt: TGTGCCAGCAGCCGGGGACTAGCGGGGCACAATGAGCAGTTCTTC
cdr3_aa: CASSRGLAGHNEQFF

d_call: TRBD1
j_call: TRBJ1-5
v_call: TRBV20-1
cdr3_length: 15
clone_size: -
cdr3_nt: TGCAGTGCTAGTAGACAGGGAAATAGCAATCAGCCCCAGCATTTT
cdr3_aa: CSASRQGNSNQPQHF

d_call: -
j_call: TRBJ1-2
v_call: TRBV27
cdr3_length: 18
clone_size: few
cdr3_nt: TGTGCCAGCAGTTTAAGCCCTGCCTCGGGACAAGTTCTCTATGGCTACACCTTC
cdr3_aa: CASSLSPASGQVLYGYTF

d_call: -
j_call: TRBJ1-1
v_call: TRBV5-1
cdr3_length: 15
clone_size: few
cdr3_nt: TGCGCCACCACCCAAGGTGCAGCCGACGACACTGAAGCTTTCTTT
cdr3_aa: CATTQGAADDTEAFF

d_call: -
j_call: TRBJ1-2
v_call: TRBV7-6
cdr3_length: 15
clone_size: -
cdr3_nt: TGTGCCAGCAGCTTAGTTGCGGGGACGGACTATGGCTACACCTTC
cdr3_aa: CASSLVAGTDYGYTF

d_call: TRBD1
j_call: TRBJ1-2
v_call: TRBV3-1
cdr3_length: 12
clone_size: -
cdr3_nt: TGTGCCACCTCGATGACAGGGTTTGGCTACACCTTC
cdr3_aa: CATSMTGFGYTF

d_call: TRBD1
j_call: TRBJ2-1
v_call: TRBV6-1
cdr3_length: 15
clone_size: many
cdr3_nt: TGTGCCAGCAGTGAGGTACGGACAGGGATCAATGAGCAGTTCTTC
cdr3_aa: CASSEVRTGINEQFF

d_call: -
j_call: TRBJ1-1
v_call: TRBV6-5
cdr3_length: 14
clone_size: few
cdr3_nt: TGTGCCAGCAGTAAACAGGGTAGGGACACTGAAGCTTTCTTT
cdr3_aa: CASSKQGRDTEAFF

d_call: -
j_call: TRBJ2-5
v_call: TRBV9
cdr3_length: 12
clone_size: -
cdr3_nt: TGTGCCAGCTCAGGGGCTCAAGAGACCCAGTACTTC
cdr3_aa: CASSGAQETQYF

d_call: TRBD2
j_call: TRBJ2-1
v_call: TRBV7-2
cdr3_length: 21
clone_size: -
cdr3_nt: TGTGCCAGCAGCTTAGTCGGGTTATTGGCGGGGGGGCCTTTGTCCTACAATGAGCAGTTCTTC
cdr3_aa: CASSLVGLLAGGPLSYNEQFF

d_call: -
j_call: TRBJ2-1
v_call: TRBV9
cdr3_length: 13
clone_size: -
cdr3_nt: TGTGCCAGCAGCGTAGGGATCGTAAATGAGCAGTTCTTC
cdr3_aa: CASSVGIVNEQFF

d_call: TRBD2
j_call: TRBJ2-3
v_call: TRBV4-3
cdr3_length: 13
clone_size: -
cdr3_nt: TGCGCCAGCAGCCAAGAGGGGCGGGGGACGCAGTATTTT
cdr3_aa: CASSQEGRGTQYF

d_call: TRBD1
j_call: TRBJ2-3
v_call: TRBV7-8
cdr3_length: 14
clone_size: few
cdr3_nt: TGTGCCAGCAGCTCACGACAGGGTAGGGATACGCAGTATTTT
cdr3_aa: CASSSRQGRDTQYF

d_call: -
j_call: TRBJ1-2
v_call: TRBV7-9
cdr3_length: 14
clone_size: few
cdr3_nt: TGTGCCAGCAGCTTAGTCAGCGCCGAAGCATATTACACCTTC
cdr3_aa: CASSLVSAEAYYTF

d_call: -
j_call: TRBJ1-1
v_call: TRBV7-9
cdr3_length: 13
clone_size: few
cdr3_nt: TGTGCCAGCAGCGCCCGGGGGGGAATTGAAGCTTTCTTT
cdr3_aa: CASSARGGIEAFF

d_call: TRBD1
j_call: TRBJ2-2
v_call: TRBV3-1
cdr3_length: 13
clone_size: few
cdr3_nt: TGTGCCAGCAAACAGGGGGTTCACGGGGAGCTGTTTTTT
cdr3_aa: CASKQGVHGELFF

d_call: -
j_call: TRBJ1-2
v_call: TRBV5-5
cdr3_length: 11
clone_size: few
cdr3_nt: TGTGCCAGCAGCCAGGACATCCGTTACACCTTC
cdr3_aa: CASSQDIRYTF

d_call: -
j_call: TRBJ2-7
v_call: TRBV5-6
cdr3_length: 11
clone_size: -
cdr3_nt: TGTGCCAGCAGCGCTTACATCGAGAAGTACTTC
cdr3_aa: CASSAYIEKYF

d_call: -
j_call: TRBJ2-1
v_call: TRBV29-1
cdr3_length: 11
clone_size: -
cdr3_nt: TGCAGCGTTGGAGGTGGGCATGAGCAGTTCTTC
cdr3_aa: CSVGGGHEQFF

d_call: -
j_call: TRBJ2-3
v_call: TRBV29-1
cdr3_length: 14
clone_size: few
cdr3_nt: TGCAGCGTCGAGGGGGGGGGGCATGGAGATACGCAGTATTTT
cdr3_aa: CSVEGGGHGDTQYF

d_call: -
j_call: TRBJ1-1
v_call: TRBV4-3
cdr3_length: 13
clone_size: -
cdr3_nt: TGCGCCAGCTGCGCGCGGGGGGGCACTGAAGCTTTCTTT
cdr3_aa: CASCARGGTEAFF

d_call: -
j_call: TRBJ2-4
v_call: TRBV12-3/TRBV12-4
cdr3_length: 14
clone_size: -
cdr3_nt: TGTGCCAGCAGTTTTGCAGCAGGGACTAACATTCAGTACTTC
cdr3_aa: CASSFAAGTNIQYF

d_call: -
j_call: TRBJ1-1
v_call: TRBV4-1
cdr3_length: 12
clone_size: -
cdr3_nt: TGCGCCAGCAGTCCAAAACTATCTGAAGCTTTCTTT
cdr3_aa: CASSPKLSEAFF

d_call: -
j_call: TRBJ1-2
v_call: TRBV20-1
cdr3_length: 12
clone_size: many
cdr3_nt: TGCAGTGCTGCCGAGATTACGGCACGCTACACCTTC
cdr3_aa: CSAAEITARYTF

d_call: -
j_call: TRBJ1-1
v_call: TRBV20-1
cdr3_length: 13
clone_size: few
cdr3_nt: TGCAGTGCTAGCCCGGGGGCGCGAACTGAAGCTTTCTTT
cdr3_aa: CSASPGARTEAFF

d_call: -
j_call: TRBJ2-1
v_call: TRBV9
cdr3_length: 15
clone_size: -
cdr3_nt: TGTGCCAGCAGCGTGGACCCGACAGGACTGACTGAGCAGTTCTTC
cdr3_aa: CASSVDPTGLTEQFF